These 2 T cell receptor beta chains originate from one sample sequenced in a study of T-cell reconstitution after alpha-beta-depleted transplantation in children. The library targeted TCRbeta and was prepared with unique molecular identifiers. TCRdb re-called the PCR reads with MiXCR, one entry per CDR3 protein. The sample shows fewer than 700,000 distinct CDR3 sequences, 13% of them seen only once. Sequencing was performed on PBMCs, mostly from graft donor cells, taken 360 days after TCRalphabeta/CD19-depleted stem cell transplant. All receptors derive from a male patient younger than 18 who had a stem cell transplant for acute myeloid leukemia, so the T cells may come from the graft donor.

This clonotype has at least ten counts. The chain is built from TRBV29-1 and TRBJ2-7, with D possibly matching TRBD1 (7 bases). Per germline, CDR1 SQVTM and CDR2 ANQGSEA. The CDR3 has 13 residues. Between the trimmed V and J ends, which lost 7 bases and 1 base, there was a span of 14 bases. CDR3 sequence (DNA): TGCAGCGCCTCACAGGGGAGGTCCTACGAGCAGTACTTC. Protein product: CSASQGRSYEQYF.

This clonotype was seen at least ten times. This rearrangement joins TRBV20-1 to TRBJ2-7; tentatively, D is TRBD2 (6 bases). This CDR3 spans 13 amino acids. Trimming stripped 5 bases from V and 2 bases from J, with 13 bases between. The germline V gene encodes CDR1 DFQATT and CDR2 SNEGSKA (reference sequence). The CDR3 DNA reads TGCAGTGCTGTGACTCGACTAGCCTACGAGCAGTACTTC. Encoded protein: CSAVTRLAYEQYF.